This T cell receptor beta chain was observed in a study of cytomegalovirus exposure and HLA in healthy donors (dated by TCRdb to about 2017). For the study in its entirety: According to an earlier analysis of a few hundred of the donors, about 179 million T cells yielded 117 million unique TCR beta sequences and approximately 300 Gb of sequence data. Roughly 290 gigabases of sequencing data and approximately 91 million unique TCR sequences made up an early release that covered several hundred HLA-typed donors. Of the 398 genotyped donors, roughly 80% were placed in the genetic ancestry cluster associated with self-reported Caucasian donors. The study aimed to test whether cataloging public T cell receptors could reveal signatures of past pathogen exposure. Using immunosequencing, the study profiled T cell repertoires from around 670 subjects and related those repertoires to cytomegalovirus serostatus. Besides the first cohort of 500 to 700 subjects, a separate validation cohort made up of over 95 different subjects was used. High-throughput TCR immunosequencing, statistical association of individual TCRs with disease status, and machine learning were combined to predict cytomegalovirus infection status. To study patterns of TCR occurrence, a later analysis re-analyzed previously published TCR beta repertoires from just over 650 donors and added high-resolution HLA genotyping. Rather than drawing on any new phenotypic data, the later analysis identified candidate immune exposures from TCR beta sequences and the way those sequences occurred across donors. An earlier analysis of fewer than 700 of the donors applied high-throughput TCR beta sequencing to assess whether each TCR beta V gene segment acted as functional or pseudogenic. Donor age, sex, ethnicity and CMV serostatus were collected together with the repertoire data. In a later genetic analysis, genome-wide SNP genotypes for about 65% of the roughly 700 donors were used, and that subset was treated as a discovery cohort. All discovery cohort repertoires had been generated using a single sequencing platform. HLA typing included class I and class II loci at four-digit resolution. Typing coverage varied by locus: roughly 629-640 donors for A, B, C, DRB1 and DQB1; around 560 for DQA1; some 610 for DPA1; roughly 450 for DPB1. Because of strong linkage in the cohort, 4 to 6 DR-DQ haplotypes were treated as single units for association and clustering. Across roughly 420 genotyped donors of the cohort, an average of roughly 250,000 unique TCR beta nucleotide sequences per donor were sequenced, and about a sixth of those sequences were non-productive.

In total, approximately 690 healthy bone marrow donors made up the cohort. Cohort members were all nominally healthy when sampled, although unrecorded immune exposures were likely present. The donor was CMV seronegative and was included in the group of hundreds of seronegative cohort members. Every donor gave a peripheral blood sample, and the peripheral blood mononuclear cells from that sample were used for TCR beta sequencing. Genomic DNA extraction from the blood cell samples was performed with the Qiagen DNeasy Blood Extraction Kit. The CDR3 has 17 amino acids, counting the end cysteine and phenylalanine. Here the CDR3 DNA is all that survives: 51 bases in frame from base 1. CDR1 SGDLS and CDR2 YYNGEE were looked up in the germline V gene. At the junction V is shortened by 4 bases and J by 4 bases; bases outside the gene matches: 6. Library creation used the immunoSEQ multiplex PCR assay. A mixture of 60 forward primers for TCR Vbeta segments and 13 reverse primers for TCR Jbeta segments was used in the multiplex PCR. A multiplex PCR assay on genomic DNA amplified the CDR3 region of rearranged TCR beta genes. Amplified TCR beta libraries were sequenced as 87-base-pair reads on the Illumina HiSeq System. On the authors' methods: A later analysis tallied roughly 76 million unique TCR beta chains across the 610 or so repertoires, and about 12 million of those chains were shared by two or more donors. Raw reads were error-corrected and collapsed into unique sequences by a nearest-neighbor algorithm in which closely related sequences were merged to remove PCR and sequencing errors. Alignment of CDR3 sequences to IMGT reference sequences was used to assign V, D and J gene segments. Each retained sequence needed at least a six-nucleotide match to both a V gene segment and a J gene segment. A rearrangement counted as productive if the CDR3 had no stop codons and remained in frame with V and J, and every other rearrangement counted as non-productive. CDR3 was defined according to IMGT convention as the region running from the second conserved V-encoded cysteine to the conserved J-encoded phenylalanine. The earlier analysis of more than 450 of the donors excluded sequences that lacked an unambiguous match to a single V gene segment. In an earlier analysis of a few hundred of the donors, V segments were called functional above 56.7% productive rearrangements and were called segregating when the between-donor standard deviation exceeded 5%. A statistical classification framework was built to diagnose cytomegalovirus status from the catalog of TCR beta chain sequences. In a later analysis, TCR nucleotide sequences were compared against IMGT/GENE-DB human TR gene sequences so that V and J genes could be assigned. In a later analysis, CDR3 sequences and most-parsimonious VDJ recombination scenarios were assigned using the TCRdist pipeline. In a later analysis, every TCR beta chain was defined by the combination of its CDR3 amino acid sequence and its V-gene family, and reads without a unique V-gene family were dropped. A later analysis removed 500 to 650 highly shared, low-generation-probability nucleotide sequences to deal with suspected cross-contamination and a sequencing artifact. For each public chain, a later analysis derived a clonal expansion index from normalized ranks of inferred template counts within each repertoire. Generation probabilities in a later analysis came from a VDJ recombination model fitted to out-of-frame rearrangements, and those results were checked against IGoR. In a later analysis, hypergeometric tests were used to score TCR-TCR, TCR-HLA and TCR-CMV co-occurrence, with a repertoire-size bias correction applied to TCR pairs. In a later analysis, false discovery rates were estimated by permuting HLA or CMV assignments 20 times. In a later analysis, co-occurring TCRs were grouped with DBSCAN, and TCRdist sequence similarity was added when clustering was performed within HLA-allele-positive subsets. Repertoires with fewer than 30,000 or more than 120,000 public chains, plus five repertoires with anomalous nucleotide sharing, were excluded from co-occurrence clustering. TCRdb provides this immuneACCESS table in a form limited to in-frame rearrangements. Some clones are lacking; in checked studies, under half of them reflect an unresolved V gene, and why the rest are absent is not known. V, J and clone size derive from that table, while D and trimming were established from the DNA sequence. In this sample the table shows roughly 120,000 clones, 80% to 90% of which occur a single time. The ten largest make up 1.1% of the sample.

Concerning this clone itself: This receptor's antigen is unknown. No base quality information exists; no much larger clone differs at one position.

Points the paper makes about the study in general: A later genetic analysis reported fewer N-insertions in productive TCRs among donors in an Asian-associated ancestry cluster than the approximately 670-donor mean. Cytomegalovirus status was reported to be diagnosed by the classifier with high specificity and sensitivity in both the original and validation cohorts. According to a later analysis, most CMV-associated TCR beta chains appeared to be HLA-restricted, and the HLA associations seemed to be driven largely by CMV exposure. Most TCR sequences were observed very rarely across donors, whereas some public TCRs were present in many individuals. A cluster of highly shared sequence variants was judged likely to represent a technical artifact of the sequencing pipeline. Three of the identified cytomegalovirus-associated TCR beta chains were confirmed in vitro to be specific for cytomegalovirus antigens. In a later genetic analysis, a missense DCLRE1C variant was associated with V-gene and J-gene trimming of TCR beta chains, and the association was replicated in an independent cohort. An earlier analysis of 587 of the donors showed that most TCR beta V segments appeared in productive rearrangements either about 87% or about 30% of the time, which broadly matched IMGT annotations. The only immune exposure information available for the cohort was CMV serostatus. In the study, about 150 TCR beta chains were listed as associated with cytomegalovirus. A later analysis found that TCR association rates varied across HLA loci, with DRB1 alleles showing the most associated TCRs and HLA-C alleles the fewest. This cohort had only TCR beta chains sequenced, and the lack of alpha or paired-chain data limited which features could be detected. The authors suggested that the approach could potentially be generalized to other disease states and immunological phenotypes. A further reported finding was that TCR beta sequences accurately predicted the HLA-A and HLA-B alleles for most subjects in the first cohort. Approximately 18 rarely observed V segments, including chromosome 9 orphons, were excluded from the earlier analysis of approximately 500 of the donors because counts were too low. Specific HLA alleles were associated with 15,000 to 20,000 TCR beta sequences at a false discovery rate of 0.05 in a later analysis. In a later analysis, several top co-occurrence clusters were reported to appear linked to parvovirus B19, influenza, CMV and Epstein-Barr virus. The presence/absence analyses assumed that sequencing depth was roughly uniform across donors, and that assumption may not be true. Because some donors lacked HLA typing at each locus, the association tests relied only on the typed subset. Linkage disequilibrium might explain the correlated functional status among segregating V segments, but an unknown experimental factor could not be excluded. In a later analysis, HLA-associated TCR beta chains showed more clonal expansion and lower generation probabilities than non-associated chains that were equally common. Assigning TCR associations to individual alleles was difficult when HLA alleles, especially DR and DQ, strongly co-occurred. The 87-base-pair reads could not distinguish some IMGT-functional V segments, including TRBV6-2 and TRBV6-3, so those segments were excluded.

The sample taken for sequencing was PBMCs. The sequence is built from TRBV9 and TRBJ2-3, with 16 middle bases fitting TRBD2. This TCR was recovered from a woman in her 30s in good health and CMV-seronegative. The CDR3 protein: CASSSGLAGGLSDTQYF. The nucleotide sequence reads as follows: TGTGCCAGCAGCTCGGGACTAGCGGGAGGGCTCTCAGATACGCAGTATTTT.